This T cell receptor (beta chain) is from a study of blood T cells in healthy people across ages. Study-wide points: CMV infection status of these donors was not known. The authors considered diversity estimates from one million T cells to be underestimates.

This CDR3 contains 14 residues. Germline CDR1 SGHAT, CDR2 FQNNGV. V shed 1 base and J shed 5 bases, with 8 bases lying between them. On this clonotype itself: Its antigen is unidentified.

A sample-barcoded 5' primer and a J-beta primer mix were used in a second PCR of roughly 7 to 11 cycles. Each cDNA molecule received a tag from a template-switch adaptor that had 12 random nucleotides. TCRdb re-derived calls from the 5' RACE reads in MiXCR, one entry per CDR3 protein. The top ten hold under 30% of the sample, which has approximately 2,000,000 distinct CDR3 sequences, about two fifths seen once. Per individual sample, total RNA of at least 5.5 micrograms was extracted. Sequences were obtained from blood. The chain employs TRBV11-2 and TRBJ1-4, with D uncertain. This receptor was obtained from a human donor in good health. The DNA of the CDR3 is TGTGCCAGCAGCTTAGCGTTGGAGAATGAAAAACTGTTTTTT. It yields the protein CASSLALENEKLFF.